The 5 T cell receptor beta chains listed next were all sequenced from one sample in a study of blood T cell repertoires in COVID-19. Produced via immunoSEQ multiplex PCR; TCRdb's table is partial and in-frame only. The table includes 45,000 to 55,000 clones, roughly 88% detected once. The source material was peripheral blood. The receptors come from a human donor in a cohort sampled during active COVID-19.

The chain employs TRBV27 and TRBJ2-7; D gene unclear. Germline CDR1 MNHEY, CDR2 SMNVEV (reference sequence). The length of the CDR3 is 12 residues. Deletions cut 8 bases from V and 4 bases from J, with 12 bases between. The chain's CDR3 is CASGLPRYEQYF. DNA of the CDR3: TGTGCCAGCGGTCTCCCGAGGTACGAGCAGTACTTC.

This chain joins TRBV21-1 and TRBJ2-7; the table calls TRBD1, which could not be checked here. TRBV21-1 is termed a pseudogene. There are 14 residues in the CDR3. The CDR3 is CASSKGQGKYEQYF. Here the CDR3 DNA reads TGTGCCAGCAGCAAAGGACAGGGTAAGTACGAGCAGTACTTC.

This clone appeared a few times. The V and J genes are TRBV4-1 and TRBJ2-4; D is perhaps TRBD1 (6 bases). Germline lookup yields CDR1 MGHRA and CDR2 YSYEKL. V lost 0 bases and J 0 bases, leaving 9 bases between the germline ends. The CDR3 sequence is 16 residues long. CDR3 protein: CASSQETGLAKNIQYF. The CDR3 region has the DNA TGCGCCAGCAGCCAAGAGACAGGATTAGCCAAAAACATTCAGTACTTC.

DNA for the CDR3: TGTGCCAGCAGTACAGGGTTCACTGAAGCTTTCTTT. As protein: CASSTGFTEAFF. The chain uses TRBV2 and TRBJ1-1, with D possibly matching TRBD1 (6 bases). The CDR3 runs to 12 residues. The germline V and J ends were trimmed by 5 bases and 4 bases, with 8 bases remaining between them. Germline V gene sequence: CDR1 SNHLY, CDR2 FYNNEI. Filled out from reference TRBV2 and TRBJ1-1, the complete variable domain reads EPEVTQTPSHQVTQMGQEVILRCVPISNHLYFYWYRQILGQKVEFLVSFYNNEISEKSEIFDDQFSVERPDGSNFTLKIRSTKLEDSAMYFCASSTGFTEAFFGQGTRLTVV.

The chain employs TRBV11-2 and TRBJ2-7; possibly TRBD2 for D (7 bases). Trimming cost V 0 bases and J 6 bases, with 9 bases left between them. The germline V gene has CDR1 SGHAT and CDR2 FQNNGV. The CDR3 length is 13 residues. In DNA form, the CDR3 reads TGTGCCAGCAGCTTAGAACGGGGGGCCGAGCAGTACTTC. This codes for CASSLERGAEQYF.